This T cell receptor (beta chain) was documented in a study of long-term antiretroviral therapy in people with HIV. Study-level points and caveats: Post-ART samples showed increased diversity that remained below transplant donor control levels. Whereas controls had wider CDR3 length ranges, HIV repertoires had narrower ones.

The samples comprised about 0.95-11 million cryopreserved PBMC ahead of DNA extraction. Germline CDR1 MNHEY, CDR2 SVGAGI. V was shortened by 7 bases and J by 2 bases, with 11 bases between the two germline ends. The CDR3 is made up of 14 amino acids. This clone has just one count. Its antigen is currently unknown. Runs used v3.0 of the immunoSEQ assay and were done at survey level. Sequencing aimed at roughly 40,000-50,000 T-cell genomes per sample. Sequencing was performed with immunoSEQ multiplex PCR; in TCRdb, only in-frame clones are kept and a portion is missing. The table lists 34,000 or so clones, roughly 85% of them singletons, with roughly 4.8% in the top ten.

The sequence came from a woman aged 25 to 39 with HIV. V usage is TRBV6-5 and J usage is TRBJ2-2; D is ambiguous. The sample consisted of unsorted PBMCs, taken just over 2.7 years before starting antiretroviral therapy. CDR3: CASIYSPNTGELFF. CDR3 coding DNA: TGTGCCAGCATCTACAGCCCCAACACCGGGGAGCTGTTTTTT.